Listed below are T cell receptor beta chains from one sample, sequenced in a study of response to subunit inactivated influenza vaccine. TCRdb re-called the RT-PCR reads with MiXCR, one entry per CDR3 protein. The profile shows almost 250,000 distinct CDR3 sequences, less than 15% of them singletons. The sample was non-naive T cells sorted from PBMCs, taken roughly 15 days before vaccination. Receptor source: a middle-aged man who received an inactivated influenza vaccine. CDR3s include the opening cysteine and the closing phenylalanine or tryptophan. A D gene is named only where the DNA matches it firmly. Clone size, where shown, is once, few, many, or a class for clones that have expanded.

d_gene	abundance	v_gene	j_gene	CDR3nt	CDR3aa
TRBD1	.	TRBV5-1	TRBJ1-1	TGCGCCAGCAGCCAAGGGACAGGGGCGAACACTGAAGCTTTCTTT	CASSQGTGANTEAFF
.	few	TRBV14	TRBJ2-4	TGTGCCAGCAGCCAGGGGGGCCTAGCCAAAAACATTCAGTACTTC	CASSQGGLAKNIQYF
.	many	TRBV7-9	TRBJ1-3	TGTGCCAGCAGCTTATCACAGAGCTCTGGAAACACCATATATTTT	CASSLSQSSGNTIYF
.	.	TRBV7-6	TRBJ2-1	TGTGCCAGCAGCGCCCTCCCCGCGGGTGGGTCCTACAATGAGCAGTTCTTC	CASSALPAGGSYNEQFF
.	.	TRBV20-1	TRBJ2-1	TGCAGTGCTCCAGAGATCTATAATTTTAATGAGCAGTTCTTC	CSAPEIYNFNEQFF
.	few	TRBV18	TRBJ1-1	TGTGCCAGCTCACCACCATTAACGGGCAACACTGAAGCTTTCTTT	CASSPPLTGNTEAFF
.	many	TRBV7-9	TRBJ2-1	TGTGCCAGCAGCTTAGCTAGCTTGGCCACTGATGAGCAGTTCTTC	CASSLASLATDEQFF
.	.	TRBV3-1	TRBJ2-2	TGTGCCAGCAGGGATTCAGGTTACACCGGGGAGCTGTTTTTT	CASRDSGYTGELFF
TRBD1	many	TRBV7-9	TRBJ2-5	TGTGCCAGCACCCTTTCGGGACAGGGTGAAAAGACCCAGTACTTC	CASTLSGQGEKTQYF
TRBD1	many	TRBV5-1	TRBJ1-6	TGCGCCAGCAGCACACAGGGGGGATTTAATTCACCCCTCCACTTT	CASSTQGGFNSPLHF
.	many	TRBV4-1	TRBJ1-1	TGCGCCAGCAGCCAAGTGGGGCGCGCTTTCTTT	CASSQVGRAFF
.	many	TRBV20-1	TRBJ2-3	TGCAGTGCTAGAGACGGCGGGGGCACAGATACGCAGTATTTT	CSARDGGGTDTQYF
.	many	TRBV5-1	TRBJ2-3	TGCGCCAGCAGGAAGGGGGATACGCAGTATTTT	CASRKGDTQYF
.	.	TRBV2	TRBJ2-3	TGTGCCAGCAGTCCACCCACCGGGACGCGCACAGATACGCAGTATTTT	CASSPPTGTRTDTQYF
.	.	TRBV12-3/TRBV12-4	TRBJ1-5	TGTGCCAGCACTTTACAGGGCGTGAATCAGCCCCAGCATTTT	CASTLQGVNQPQHF
.	few	TRBV7-8	TRBJ2-3	TGTGCCAGCAGCTTAGGGGGCGAATCAGATACGCAGTATTTT	CASSLGGESDTQYF
TRBD1	.	TRBV18	TRBJ2-7	TGTGCCAGCTCACCAAAGGACAGGGGGAAGCAGTACTTC	CASSPKDRGKQYF
TRBD1	few	TRBV12-3/TRBV12-4	TRBJ2-5	TGTGCCAGCAGTTTCGAGGGGGCCCCCCGAGAGACCCAGTACTTC	CASSFEGAPRETQYF
.	.	TRBV4-1	TRBJ2-7	TGCGCCAGCAGCCAAGAGGAAAGGGACTACGAGCAGTACTTC	CASSQEERDYEQYF
.	.	TRBV12-3/TRBV12-4	TRBJ2-7	TGTGCCAGCAGTTTATCCGCAGGGCTAGACTCCTACGAGGAGTACTTC	CASSLSAGLDSYEEYF
.	few	TRBV6-5	TRBJ2-7	TGTGCCAGCAGTTTCGGGGCCACGGGAACCTACGAGCAGTACTTC	CASSFGATGTYEQYF
TRBD2	many	TRBV12-3/TRBV12-4	TRBJ2-1	TGTGCCAGCAGTCCCCTAGCGGGGGGGCGCAATGAGCAGTTCTTC	CASSPLAGGRNEQFF
TRBD2	.	TRBV7-2	TRBJ2-1	TGTGCCAGCAGCTTAGGGGCGGGAGTCGGTAATGAGCAGTTCTTC	CASSLGAGVGNEQFF
.	.	TRBV7-9	TRBJ1-2	TGTGCCAGCAGCTTAGACGGTCCCTATGGCTACACCTTC	CASSLDGPYGYTF
TRBD1	many	TRBV5-1	TRBJ1-1	TGCGCCAGCAGCTCGACAGGGTCGGTCACTGAAGCTTTCTTT	CASSSTGSVTEAFF
.	.	TRBV6-1	TRBJ1-5	TGTGCCAGCACCCAGGGGAGGACATCGCTGGCCCAGCATTTT	CASTQGRTSLAQHF
TRBD2	few	TRBV27	TRBJ2-1	TGTGCCAGCAGTCCAACACCGGGACTAGTCAATGAGCAGTTCTTC	CASSPTPGLVNEQFF
.	.	TRBV7-8	TRBJ2-7	TGTGCCAGCAGCCAAAGGGGTGGGGAGCAGTACTTC	CASSQRGGEQYF
TRBD1	few	TRBV20-1	TRBJ2-7	TGCAGTGCTATCCCCCTAGGGACAGGGGGCGAGCAGTACTTC	CSAIPLGTGGEQYF
.	.	TRBV14	TRBJ2-5	TGTGCCAGCAGCCAAAGTAGGCAAGAGACCCAGTACTTC	CASSQSRQETQYF
TRBD2	.	TRBV10-3	TRBJ2-3	TGTGCCATCAGTTGCGCGGGACTAGCGGGAGGGCCTGAGGGCACAGATACGCAGTATTTT	CAISCAGLAGGPEGTDTQYF
TRBD1	few	TRBV7-9	TRBJ2-1	TGTGCCAGCAGCCAGACAGGGTCCAATGAGCAGTTCTTC	CASSQTGSNEQFF
TRBD2	.	TRBV29-1	TRBJ2-1	TGCAGCGTTGCCGCGGGAGTCTCCTACAATGAGCAGTTCTTC	CSVAAGVSYNEQFF
.	many	TRBV13	TRBJ2-7	TGTGCCAGCAGCTTACCCAGGAAGGGTGAACCCTACGAGCAGTACTTC	CASSLPRKGEPYEQYF
.	many	TRBV20-1	TRBJ2-5	TGCAGTGCTACCCAGATGGGGAAGACCCAGTACTTC	CSATQMGKTQYF
.	few	TRBV20-1	TRBJ1-6	TGCAGTGCTAGAGAGGGACGGATCTATAATTCACCCCTCCACTTT	CSAREGRIYNSPLHF
TRBD1	.	TRBV3-1	TRBJ1-4	TGTGCCAGCAGCCCCACCGGGACAGGATATGAAAAACTGTTTTTT	CASSPTGTGYEKLFF
.	few	TRBV20-1	TRBJ2-7	TGCAGTGCTAGGGGCAGCTACGAGCAGTACTTC	CSARGSYEQYF
TRBD1	few	TRBV5-1	TRBJ1-2	TGCGCCAGCAGCTTAGGGGGCGCCTACGGTAATGGCTACACCTTC	CASSLGGAYGNGYTF
.	few	TRBV29-1	TRBJ2-1	TGCAGCGTTGAAGATTCCCCCCGGTCGATGGCCTACAATGAGCAGTTCTTC	CSVEDSPRSMAYNEQFF
.	.	TRBV6-2/TRBV6-3	TRBJ2-2	TGTGCCAGCAGTTACCCCTTTCCCGGGGAGCTGTTTTTT	CASSYPFPGELFF
.	.	TRBV7-2	TRBJ2-7	TGTGCCAGCAGCTTATTGCCCCAGCGCCCCGAGCAGTACTTC	CASSLLPQRPEQYF
.	few	TRBV7-9	TRBJ1-6	TGTGCCAGCAGCTTGAGTCAGGGGTTCTCACCCCTCCACTTT	CASSLSQGFSPLHF
.	many	TRBV12-3/TRBV12-4	TRBJ1-1	TGTGCCAGCAGTAACACTGAAGCTTTCTTT	CASSNTEAFF
TRBD1	few	TRBV6-4	TRBJ2-2	TGTGCCAGCAGAAGACAGGGGGGAACCGGGGAGCTGTTTTTT	CASRRQGGTGELFF
TRBD1	few	TRBV5-1	TRBJ1-1	TGCGCCAGCAGCACGGGACAGGGGGAAACTGAAGCTTTCTTT	CASSTGQGETEAFF
.	few	TRBV5-1	TRBJ2-3	TGCGCCAGCAGCTCGACGGACTACACAGATACGCAGTATTTT	CASSSTDYTDTQYF
TRBD2	.	TRBV24-1	TRBJ2-7	TGTGCCACCAGTCTCGGGAGGGCCGGAGAGCAGTACTTC	CATSLGRAGEQYF